What follows describes a single TCR beta chain. Its antigen remains unidentified. Sequencing libraries made from TCR beta cDNA carried unique molecular identifiers. T cells numbering roughly 1 to 10 million yielded cDNA molecules that totaled about 500,000. TCRdb independently ran MiXCR on the PCR reads; one entry per CDR3 protein. The sample contains about 770,000 distinct CDR3 sequences, about half of which appear only once. This sample is drawn from a study of post-analysis software for immune sequencing data. As for the study in general: Relapsing-remitting, secondary progressive and progressive-relapsing forms of multiple sclerosis all featured among disease courses.

General study points: TRBV5-6, TRBV5-1 and TRBV20-1 were among five TRBV segments more frequent in patients than controls. The normalized Chao1 diversity of multiple sclerosis patients was significantly lower than that of controls.

Germline-derived CDR1 and CDR2 are SGDLS and YYNGEE. V gave up 7 bases and J gave up 4 bases, with 15 bases separating them. CDR3 size: 13 residues. The sequenced sample consisted of blood. The V call is TRBV9, the J call TRBJ2-7; TRBD2 might be the D (6 bases). The sequence was collected from a girl aged 10 to 17 with multiple sclerosis. CDR3 sequence reads: CASAGDSTYEQYF. The CDR3 nucleotides are TGTGCCAGCGCCGGGGACTCAACATACGAGCAGTACTTC. The full variable domain, completed using reference TRBV9 and TRBJ2-7, is DSGVTQTPKHLITATGQRVTLRCSPRSGDLSVYWYQQSLDQGLQFLIQYYNGEERAKGNILERFSAQQFPDLHSELNLSSLELGDSALYFCASAGDSTYEQYFGPGTRLTVT.